At least ten counts were recorded for the clone carrying this T cell receptor beta chain. Its antigen is not identified. TCRdb reprocessed the reads via MiXCR and lists one record per CDR3 protein. The table lists approximately 990,000 distinct CDR3 sequences, roughly 30% of them singletons, with around an eighth in the top ten. The sample originates from a study of T cell repertoires in cytomegalovirus infection. Study details: Epitope selection comprised recently identified HLA-C-restricted CMV epitopes and well-studied HLA-B-restricted CMV epitopes. It was the public TCR beta signatures that indicated both CMV infection and matching HLA type. General observations from the study: Clonotype analysis showed dominance of the ex vivo response by HLA-C-restricted CMV-specific TCR beta clonotypes. CMV carriers with the relevant HLA were identified by cumulative public TCR beta family frequency.

Germline CDR1 SEHNR, CDR2 FQNEAQ (reference sequence). This CDR3 spans 13 amino acids. V was shortened by 4 bases and J by 2 bases, with 8 bases between the two germline ends. The receptor's source is a human donor in good health (CMV status not recorded). Some clones in this sample may be carry-over from other donors' samples. The chain recombines TRBV7-9 with TRBJ1-2; no firm D call. The sequences come from cultured CD8+ T cells from PBMCs, collected from culture after CMV antigen stimulation. CDR3 nucleotide sequence: TGTGCCAGCAGCTCTGGGCGGAACTATGGCTACACCTTC. The encoded protein is CASSSGRNYGYTF.